This passage covers 18 T cell receptor beta chains from one sample sequenced in a study of blood T cells in healthy people across ages. A second PCR of about 7 to 12 cycles used a sample-barcoded 5' primer and a J-beta primer mix. In TCRdb, the 5' RACE reads were re-called with MiXCR into one record per CDR3 protein. The sample has about 680,000 distinct CDR3 sequences, more than 40% seen once; the top ten hold around a third. Material for sequencing was blood. These receptor sequences come from a woman in her sixties or seventies in good health.

The sample holds many counts of this clonotype. The gene calls are TRBV29-1 and TRBJ1-2, with no clear D. This CDR3 comprises 11 residues. The germline V gene encodes CDR1 SQVTM and CDR2 ANQGSEA. V shed 7 bases and J shed 1 base, with 7 bases lying between them. CDR3 DNA: TGCAGCGGGGTTTTTAACTATGGCTACACCTTC. It codes for CSGVFNYGYTF. Full variable domain (rest looked up from reference TRBV29-1 and TRBJ1-2): SAVISQKPSRDICQRGTSLTIQCQVDSQVTMMFWYRQQPGQSLTLIATANQGSEATYESGFVIDKFPISRPNLTFSTLTVSNMSPEDSSIYLCSGVFNYGYTFGSGTRLTVV.

In DNA form, the CDR3 reads TGTGCCAGCAAGAGGTGGTCCCAGGGCAATGAGCAGTACTTC. It encodes CASKRWSQGNEQYF. V gene TRBV2 combines with J gene TRBJ2-5; TRBD1 is a possible D gene (5 bases). This CDR3 region has 14 residues. Germline CDR1 SNHLY, CDR2 FYNNEI. Between the trimmed V and J ends, which lost 7 bases and 11 bases, there was a span of 23 bases.

The V and J genes are TRBV20-1 and TRBJ2-1; 10 bases agree with TRBD2. Germline V gene data show CDR1 as DFQATT and CDR2 as SNEGSKA (reference sequence). V was pared by 5 bases and J by 7 bases, with 11 bases of the junction left unmatched. The CDR3 totals 15 residues. CDR3 residues: CSAPLPGLARNEQFF. CDR3 nucleotides: TGCAGTGCTCCACTCCCGGGACTAGCGCGGAATGAGCAGTTCTTC.

This chain connects TRBV20-1 to TRBJ2-1, with D possibly being TRBD1 or TRBD2 (5 bases each). V lost 5 bases and J lost 12, with 29 bases in between. This CDR3 contains 16 residues. Germline lookup yields CDR1 DFQATT and CDR2 SNEGSKA (reference sequence). In nucleotides, the CDR3 is TGCAGTGCTGATAGTCAAATGAGGCAGTTCGGTGGGGGGCAGTTCTTC. Its protein is CSADSQMRQFGGGQFF.

This clonotype occurred a few times. J is TRBJ2-3 and V is TRBV7-9; 10 positions match TRBD2. The V segment lost 5 bases and the J segment 4 bases; nucleotides outside the gene matches: 9. The CDR3 contains 16 residues. CDR1 is SEHNR, CDR2 FQNEAQ, per germline (reference sequence). The CDR3 protein is CASSPMIAGGADTQYF. CDR3 DNA: TGTGCCAGCAGCCCAATGATAGCGGGAGGTGCAGATACGCAGTATTTT.

This clonotype was counted only a few times. The rearrangement links TRBV20-1 to TRBJ2-3; the D call may be TRBD1 or TRBD2 (6 bases each). CDR3 length: 15 residues. Germline lookup yields CDR1 DFQATT and CDR2 SNEGSKA (reference sequence). Trimming left V 6 bases short and J 3 bases short, with 19 bases between. The CDR3, as DNA: TGCAGTGCGAAAATAGGCGGGACAACAACAGATACGCAGTATTTT. Protein sequence: CSAKIGGTTTDTQYF.

The chain recombines TRBV28 with TRBJ2-3, with TRBD1 matching over 9 bases. This CDR3 spans 15 amino acids. Trimming took 3 bases from V and 1 from J; bases not matched to a gene: 2. Germline CDR1 and CDR2: MDHEN and SYDVKM. CDR3 in DNA: TGTGCCAGCAGTTTGGGGACAGGGCGCACAGATACGCAGTATTTT. Its protein product is CASSLGTGRTDTQYF.

The CDR3 reads CSARDPLAGGETQYF. The CDR3 DNA reads TGCAGTGCTAGAGATCCCCTAGCGGGAGGGGAGACCCAGTACTTC. The chain employs TRBV20-1 and TRBJ2-5, with 12 bases matching TRBD2. The ends lost 0 bases at V and 5 bases at J; junction bases unmatched: 4. Germline CDR1 is DFQATT and CDR2 is SNEGSKA (reference sequence). The CDR3 runs to 15 residues.

This clonotype showed up just a few times. The genes are TRBV6-5 and TRBJ2-3, with a tentative D call TRBD1 (6 bases). There are 13 residues in the CDR3. The germline V gene encodes CDR1 MNHEY and CDR2 SVGAGI. Trimming stripped 7 bases from V and 2 bases from J, with 10 bases between. The CDR3 bases are TGTGCCAGCACAGGGGACCACACAGATACGCAGTATTTT. Protein product: CASTGDHTDTQYF.

The chain employs TRBV25-1 and TRBJ2-1; no clear D. The ends were cut back, 2 bases at V and 6 bases at J, with 2 bases in the middle. This CDR3 comprises 11 residues. The germline gives CDR1 MGHDK, CDR2 SYGVNS. The CDR3 sequence is CASSERNEQFF. Written as DNA, the CDR3 is TGTGCCAGCAGTGAACGCAATGAGCAGTTCTTC.

The rearrangement uses TRBV18 and TRBJ2-3; 9 positions agree with TRBD1. The CDR3 is made up of 20 amino acids. CDR1 and CDR2 from the germline V gene are KGHSH and LQKENI. The ends lost 3 bases at V and 8 bases at J; junction bases unmatched: 24. The CDR3, as DNA: TGTGCCAGCTCACCTCGACAACCGCTCCGGGACAGGGAAACCAGGGGTACGCAGTATTTT. Amino acid sequence: CASSPRQPLRDRETRGTQYF.

The gene calls are TRBV7-2 and TRBJ2-1; 14 positions match TRBD2. J was trimmed by 9 bases and V by 5 bases; bases with no gene match: 6. The CDR3 has 15 amino acids. CDR1 and CDR2 from the germline V gene are SGHTA and FQGNSA. CDR3 DNA: TGTGCCAGCAGCCCGGGACTAGCGGGAGCTGGTGAGCAGTTCTTC. Encoded protein: CASSPGLAGAGEQFF. The complete variable domain, with remaining parts taken from reference TRBV7-2 and TRBJ2-1, reads GAGVSQSPSNKVTEKGKDVELRCDPISGHTALYWYRQSLGQGLEFLIYFQGNSAPDKSGLPSDRFSAERTGGSVSTLTIQRTQQEDSAVYLCASSPGLAGAGEQFFGPGTRLTVL.

This clonotype was seen a few times. The CDR3 nucleotides are TGTGCCAGCAGCTTACGACCCTTTTACGAGCAGTACTTC. Amino acid sequence: CASSLRPFYEQYF. The genes are TRBV7-2 and TRBJ2-7; D is unresolved. Germline lookup yields CDR1 SGHTA and CDR2 FQGNSA. This CDR3 contains 13 residues. The V and J ends lost 2 bases and 4 bases respectively, with 9 bases between them.

The chain combines TRBV24-1 with TRBJ2-1; D might be TRBD2 (7 bases). The germline V and J ends were trimmed by 9 bases and 2 bases, with 22 bases remaining between them. CDR1 KGHDR and CDR2 SFDVKD come from the germline V gene. This CDR3 has 17 residues. CDR3 DNA sequence: TGTGCCACCGGCGGCGGGGGCGATGCAAGGACCTACAATGAGCAGTTCTTC. Amino acids: CATGGGGDARTYNEQFF.

The rearrangement uses TRBV4-1 and TRBJ1-2; D gene uncertain. The V and J ends lost 1 base and 7 bases respectively, with 16 bases between them. CDR3 size: 15 residues. The V gene's germline CDR1 is MGHRA and CDR2 YSYEKL. The CDR3 DNA sequence: TGCGCCAGCAGCCAAGCCTGGACGGTGCCCTGTGGCTACACCTTC. Amino acid sequence: CASSQAWTVPCGYTF.

The chain couples TRBV2 to TRBJ2-1, with 8 bases lining up with TRBD2. This CDR3 spans 15 amino acids. The germline V gene encodes CDR1 SNHLY and CDR2 FYNNEI. After removal of 5 bases from V and 5 bases from J, the junction contained 8 bases not matched to a gene. The CDR3 here is CASSTSGLPNNEQFF. The DNA for the CDR3 is TGTGCCAGCAGTACTAGCGGCCTTCCTAACAATGAGCAGTTCTTC.

The chain couples TRBV27 to TRBJ2-7; 8 bases are a match to TRBD1. Germline CDR1 MNHEY, CDR2 SMNVEV (reference sequence). V lost 6 bases and J lost 1; bases outside the gene matches: 5. CDR3 length equals 14 residues. CDR3 in amino acids: CASRMGDRSYEQYF. In DNA, the CDR3 is TGTGCCAGCAGGATGGGGGACAGGTCCTACGAGCAGTACTTC.

The CDR3: CSESWSTYEQYF. CDR3 nucleotides: TGCAGCGAGAGTTGGTCCACCTACGAGCAGTACTTC. The V and J genes are TRBV29-1 and TRBJ2-4; D unclear. The J call may be mistaken, given a closer DNA end match to TRBJ2-7. Germline assignment: CDR1 SQVTM and CDR2 ANQGSEA. The length of the CDR3 is 12 residues.